This is a list of T cell receptor beta chains from one sample in a study of CD8 T cells in Susac syndrome. A single record per CDR3 protein comes from TCRdb applying MiXCR to the immunoSEQ multiplex PCR reads. Here the sample spans about 280,000 distinct CDR3 sequences, roughly 84% being singletons. The sample was CD8+ T cells from PBMCs. The receptor source for this set is a human donor with multiple sclerosis. CDR3s leave out the opening cysteine and the closing phenylalanine or tryptophan. Each record gives: J gene, V gene, D gene, CDR3 protein. D genes are given only for firm matches.

>TRBJ2-7|TRBV20-1|TRBD2
SALSGLAGVGEQY
>TRBJ2-7|TRBV12-3/TRBV12-4|TRBD2
ASSLEAGAVEQY
>TRBJ1-5|TRBV12-3/TRBV12-4|TRBD1
ASSSGQAGSNQPQH
>TRBJ2-1|TRBV19|-
ASTLSPESNEQF
>TRBJ1-2|TRBV7-9|-
ASSLIGTGKANYGYT
>TRBJ2-1|TRBV9|-
ASSEGPNEQF
>TRBJ2-7|TRBV25-1|TRBD1
ASSNRDRGTREQY
>TRBJ2-7|TRBV27|TRBD1
ASGRGGTGDEQY
>TRBJ2-7|TRBV3-1|TRBD1
ASSPPDRLDPYEQY
>TRBJ1-2|TRBV25-1|-
ASSGGLTNYGYT
>TRBJ2-1|TRBV10-3|-
AISESLNGDEQF
>TRBJ1-1|TRBV30|-
AWSLGGEAEAF
>TRBJ2-1|TRBV2|-
ATLSLAIQF
>TRBJ2-1|TRBV6-4|-
ASSDSPSSYNEQF
>TRBJ2-7|TRBV5-1|TRBD2
ASSYQSGGIYEQY
>TRBJ2-1|TRBV7-2|TRBD2
ASSLEAGGWSYNEQF
>TRBJ2-3|TRBV13|-
ASSLGQRNTDTQY
>TRBJ1-1|TRBV30|-
AWSRGTEAF
>TRBJ2-2|TRBV19|TRBD2
ASSLPHGLAGAPLTGELF
>TRBJ2-7|TRBV27|-
ASTDGFSYEQY
>TRBJ1-1|TRBV6-5|-
ASSYDFVREAF
>TRBJ2-3|TRBV11-2|-
ASSLKRGTDTQY
>TRBJ2-3|TRBV6-1|TRBD2
ASSEIRGRSTDTQY
>TRBJ1-5|TRBV11-2|TRBD1
ASSDMGQTNQPQH
>TRBJ2-1|TRBV28|TRBD2
ASSSPLGRENEQF
>TRBJ2-5|TRBV27|TRBD2
ASTRLAGVQETQY
>TRBJ2-2|TRBV10-3|TRBD2
AIRRTSGTHTSVANTGELF
>TRBJ2-1|TRBV28|TRBD2
ATEREGQENEQF
>TRBJ1-3|TRBV12-3/TRBV12-4|-
ASSLAGAGNTIY
>TRBJ2-5|TRBV28|-
ASSKQISETQY
>TRBJ1-1|TRBV14|-
ARLPNEELQGLNTEAF